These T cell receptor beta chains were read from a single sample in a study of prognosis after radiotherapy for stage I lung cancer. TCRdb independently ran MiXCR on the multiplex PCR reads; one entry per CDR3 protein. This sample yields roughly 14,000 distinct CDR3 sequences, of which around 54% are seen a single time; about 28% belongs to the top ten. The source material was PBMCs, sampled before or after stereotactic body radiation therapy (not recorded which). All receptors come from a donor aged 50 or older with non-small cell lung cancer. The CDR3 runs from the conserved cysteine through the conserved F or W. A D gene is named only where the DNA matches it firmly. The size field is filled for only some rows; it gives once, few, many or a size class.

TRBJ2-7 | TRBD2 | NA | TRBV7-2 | TGTGCCAGCAGCTTAGCGACCGGGCTAGCGGGAGGGAATAAGCAGTACTTC | CASSLATGLAGGNKQYF
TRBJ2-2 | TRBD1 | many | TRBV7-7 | TGTGCTAGCAGCTTAGGCCTTGGGACAGGGAGCGCCGGGGAGCTGTTTTTT | CASSLGLGTGSAGELFF
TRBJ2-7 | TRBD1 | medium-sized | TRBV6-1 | TGTGCCAGCAAACCGGGACAGGACATCTACGAGCAGTACTTC | CASKPGQDIYEQYF
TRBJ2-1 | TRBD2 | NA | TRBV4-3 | TGCGCCAGCAGCCAAGAGATTCCACTAGCGGGAGTCTCTGAGCAGTTCTTC | CASSQEIPLAGVSEQFF
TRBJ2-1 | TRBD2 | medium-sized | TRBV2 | TGTGCCAGCAGCCCCGGGACTAGCGGCTACAATGAGCAGTTCTTC | CASSPGTSGYNEQFF
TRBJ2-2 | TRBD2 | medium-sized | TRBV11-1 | TGTGCCAGCAGCCTGCGTAGCGGGGAGGACGGGGAGCTGTTTTTT | CASSLRSGEDGELFF
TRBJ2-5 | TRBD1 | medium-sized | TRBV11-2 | TGTGCCAGCAGCTTAAGCAGGGGGCCCCAAGAGACCCAGTACTTC | CASSLSRGPQETQYF
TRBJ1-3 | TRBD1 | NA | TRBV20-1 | TGCAGTGCTAGTGGTGCGGGACAGGGGGCAAACACCATATATTTT | CSASGAGQGANTIYF
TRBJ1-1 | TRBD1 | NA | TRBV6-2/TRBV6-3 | TGTGCCAGCGGGACAGACATGAACACTGGATCTTTCTTT | CASGTDMNTGSFF
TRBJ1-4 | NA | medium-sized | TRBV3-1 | TGTGCCAGCAGCCAAGAACCCCATGAAAAACTGTTTTTT | CASSQEPHEKLFF
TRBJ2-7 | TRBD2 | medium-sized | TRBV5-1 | TGCGCCAGCTACTGGACTAGCGGGGCTAGCTCCTACGAGCAGTACTTC | CASYWTSGASSYEQYF
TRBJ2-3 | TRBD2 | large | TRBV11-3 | TGTGCCAGCAGCTTAGGTGTGGGAGGGGTCGAGGATACGCAGTATTTT | CASSLGVGGVEDTQYF
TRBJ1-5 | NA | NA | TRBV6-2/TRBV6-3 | TGTGCCAGCAGTCATGGGACATGGTATCAGCCCCAGCATTTT | CASSHGTWYQPQHF
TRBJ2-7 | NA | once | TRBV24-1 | TGTGCCACCAGTGATTTTCTACCGGGAAAGCAGTACTTC | CATSDFLPGKQYF
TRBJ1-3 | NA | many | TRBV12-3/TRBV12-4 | TGTGCCAGCAGTTTAGGGTTCCGGACACTCTCTGGAAACACCATATATTTT | CASSLGFRTLSGNTIYF
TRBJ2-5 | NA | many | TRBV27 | TGTGCCAGCAGTCTCCAAGCGGGCCAAGAGACCCAGTACTTC | CASSLQAGQETQYF
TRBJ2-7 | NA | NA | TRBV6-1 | TGTGCCAGCAGTCCCCAGCTTAGCGGAGGCTCCTACGAGCAGTACTTC | CASSPQLSGGSYEQYF
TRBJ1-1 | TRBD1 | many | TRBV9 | TGTGCCAGCAGCCCCGGACAGGGGGGCACTGAAGCTTTCTTT | CASSPGQGGTEAFF
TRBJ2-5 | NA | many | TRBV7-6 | TGTGCCCACCCGGGGGCCTTAGGTGGGACCCAGTACTTC | CAHPGALGGTQYF
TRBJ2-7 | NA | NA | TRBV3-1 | TGTGCCAGCAGCTTTGGGCATTATAGCGGTGTGAGCGAGCAGTACTTC | CASSFGHYSGVSEQYF
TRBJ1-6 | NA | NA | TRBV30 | TGTGCCTGGAGCCAAGACAGAAATTCACCCCTCCACTTT | CAWSQDRNSPLHF
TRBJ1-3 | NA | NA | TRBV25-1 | TGTGCCAGCATCCCCGGCGACACCATATATTTT | CASIPGDTIYF
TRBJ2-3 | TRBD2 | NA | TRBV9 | TGTGCCAGCAGCGGACAGGCTACGGGAGGGAGCACAGATACGCAGTATTTT | CASSGQATGGSTDTQYF
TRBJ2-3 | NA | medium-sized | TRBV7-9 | TGTGCCAGCAGCTCTTCCGGGGGGCTAACAGATACGCAGTATTTT | CASSSSGGLTDTQYF
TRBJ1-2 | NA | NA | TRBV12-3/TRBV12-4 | TGTGCCAGCAGTTTACAGCACTATGGCTACACCTTC | CASSLQHYGYTF
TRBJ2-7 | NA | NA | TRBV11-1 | TGTGCCAGCAGCCGGGAGAGCGAGCAGTACTTC | CASSRESEQYF
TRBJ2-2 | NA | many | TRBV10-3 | TGTGCCATCAGTAGACAGGGACCGGGGGCCCTAAACACCGGGGAGCTGTTTTTT | CAISRQGPGALNTGELFF
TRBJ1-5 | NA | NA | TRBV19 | TGTGCCATTAGTGATTCGAGGGCCCAGCCCCAGCATTTT | CAISDSRAQPQHF
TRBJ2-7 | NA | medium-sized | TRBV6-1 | TGTGCCAGCCAACGGGGCTCCTACGAGCAGTACTTC | CASQRGSYEQYF
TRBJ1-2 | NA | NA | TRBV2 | TGTGCCAGCAGTGAACGTCAGGTTTACTATGGCTACACCTTC | CASSERQVYYGYTF
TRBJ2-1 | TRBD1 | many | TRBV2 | TGTGCCAGCAAGTCGGACAGGGGGAGCCACAATGAGCAGTTCTTC | CASKSDRGSHNEQFF
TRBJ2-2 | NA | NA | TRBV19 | TGTGCCAGTAGTATCCAGTCCTGGGAGCTGTTTTTT | CASSIQSWELFF
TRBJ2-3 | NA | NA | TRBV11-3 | TGTACCAGCAGCTCACTATCAGATACGCAGTATTTT | CTSSSLSDTQYF
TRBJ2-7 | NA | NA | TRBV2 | TGTGCCAGCAGTTCCTCCGAGGTACTCTACGAGCAGTACTTC | CASSSSEVLYEQYF
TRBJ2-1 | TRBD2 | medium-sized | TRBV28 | TGTGCCAGCAGCCCGACTAGCGGTAATAAGCACAATGAGCAGTTCTTC | CASSPTSGNKHNEQFF
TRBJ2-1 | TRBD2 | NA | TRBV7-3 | TGTGCCAGCAGCTTAAGGCTAGCGGGAAAGTACAATGAGCAGTTCTTC | CASSLRLAGKYNEQFF
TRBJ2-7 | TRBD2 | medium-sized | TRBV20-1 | TGCAGTGCGGCCGTCTCAGCGGGAGTTTCCTACGAGCAGTACTTC | CSAAVSAGVSYEQYF
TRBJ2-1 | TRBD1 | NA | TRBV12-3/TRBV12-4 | TGTGCCAGCAGCTTGGACAGGGGGCCACAGGATGAGCAGTTCTTC | CASSLDRGPQDEQFF
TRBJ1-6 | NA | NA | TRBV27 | TGTGCCAGCAGTCTCCAGCCCCCTCGGCAGGGATCACCCCTCCACTTT | CASSLQPPRQGSPLHF
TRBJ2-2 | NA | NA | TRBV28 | TGTGCCAGCAGGTTTACTAGGACCGTCTCGGCAACGAACACCGGGGAGCTGTTTTTT | CASRFTRTVSATNTGELFF
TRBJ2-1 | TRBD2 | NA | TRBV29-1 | TGCAGCGTTGAAGATTCGGTAGGACTAGCGGGATGCCAGAGCTACGAGCAGTTCTTC | CSVEDSVGLAGCQSYEQFF
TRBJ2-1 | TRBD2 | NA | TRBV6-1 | TGTGCCAGCAGCCAGCAGGGCGGGGGGTACTACAATGAGCAGTTCTTC | CASSQQGGGYYNEQFF
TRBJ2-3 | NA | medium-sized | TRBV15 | TGTGCCACCAGCAGAGAAACAGGGATCGATACGCAGTATTTT | CATSRETGIDTQYF
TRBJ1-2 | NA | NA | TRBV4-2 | TGTGCCAGCAGCTTGGACGGGTATGGCTACACCTTC | CASSLDGYGYTF
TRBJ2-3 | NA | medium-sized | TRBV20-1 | TGCAGTGCTAGAGACACCACGCACGGAGATACGCAGTATTTT | CSARDTTHGDTQYF
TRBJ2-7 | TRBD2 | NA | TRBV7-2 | TGTGCCAGCAGCTTCCTCCTAGCGGGAGCTGGCGAGCAGTACTTC | CASSFLLAGAGEQYF
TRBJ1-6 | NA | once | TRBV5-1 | TGCGCCAGCAGCTCTAGCAACACCGGGAATTCACCCCTCCACTTT | CASSSSNTGNSPLHF
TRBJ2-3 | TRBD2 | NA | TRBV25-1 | TGTGCCAGTACCGTACTAGCGGGAGGGCCAAGCACAGATACGCAGTATTTT | CASTVLAGGPSTDTQYF
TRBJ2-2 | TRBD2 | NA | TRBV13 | TGTGCCAGCAGCTTAGAAATTTGGTGGACTAGCGGGCCGAACACCCGGGAGCTGTTTTTT | CASSLEIWWTSGPNTRELFF
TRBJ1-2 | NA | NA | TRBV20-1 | TGCAGTGCTAGAGGAGGGCATGGCTACACCTTC | CSARGGHGYTF
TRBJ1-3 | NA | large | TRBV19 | TGTGCCAGTAGTATGGGTCTGGGGGCTGGAAACACCATATATTTT | CASSMGLGAGNTIYF
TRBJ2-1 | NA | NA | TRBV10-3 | TGTGCCATCAGTCCCGGAACAGGGAGTAATGAGCAGTTCTTC | CAISPGTGSNEQFF
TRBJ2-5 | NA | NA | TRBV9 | TGTGCCAGCATCGCGAGCGTGAGGTTCGAGACCCAGTACTTC | CASIASVRFETQYF
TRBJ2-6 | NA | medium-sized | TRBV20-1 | TGCAGTGCTAGAGGTACTGGGGCCAACGTCCTGACTTTC | CSARGTGANVLTF
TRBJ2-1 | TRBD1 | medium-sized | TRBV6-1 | TGTGCCAGCAATTCCCAGACAGGGAGCACCTACAATGAGCAGTTCTTC | CASNSQTGSTYNEQFF
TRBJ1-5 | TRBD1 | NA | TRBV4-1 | TGCGCCAGCAGCCAAGTGGGACAGGGTCCCAGACCCCAGCATTTT | CASSQVGQGPRPQHF
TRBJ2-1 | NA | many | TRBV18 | TGTGCCAGCTCAACGGGACCGACGTACAATGAGCAGTTCTTC | CASSTGPTYNEQFF
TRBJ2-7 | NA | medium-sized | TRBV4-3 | TGCGCCAGCAGCCAAAGCCCCTACAGGGACGAGCAGTACTTC | CASSQSPYRDEQYF
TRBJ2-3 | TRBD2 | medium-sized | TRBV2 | TGTGCCAGCAGGCCACAAAGACTAGCGGGAGGATCGGATACGCAGTATTTT | CASRPQRLAGGSDTQYF
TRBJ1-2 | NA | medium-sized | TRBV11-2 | TGTGCCAGCAGCTTAGTCGGGACGGTAGCTAACTATGGCTACACCTTC | CASSLVGTVANYGYTF